This T cell receptor (beta chain) comes out of a study of blood T cell repertoires in COVID-19. About the research overall: Acute and convalescent COVID-19 specimens originated in the United States, Italy and Spain. Sample material is recorded as cDNA or gDNA derived from T cells, B-cell-depleted T cells, or PBMCs.

The method was immunoSEQ multiplex PCR; TCRdb's version includes in-frame clones alone and lacks a portion of them. The table records around 250,000 clones, roughly 82% of them present only once. V dropped 3 bases and J dropped 8; count of bases not matched to a gene: 4. The CDR3 is made up of 13 amino acids. Per germline, CDR1 SGHTA and CDR2 FQGTGA. Patients of the Seattle cohort, enrolled during active infection, were followed longitudinally. This TCR derives from a woman aged 80 or older with COVID-19, enrolled during active disease. This sequence joins TRBV7-3 and TRBJ1-2, with 9 bases that match TRBD1. Sequencing was done on a sample of peripheral blood. The CDR3: CASSLGQGDGYTF. The CDR3 DNA sequence: TGTGCCAGCAGCTTGGGACAGGGAGACGGCTACACCTTC.